The 6 T cell receptor beta chains in this list originate from one sample, sequenced in a study of T-cell memory formation after mild COVID-19. TCRdb reanalysed the 5' RACE reads using MiXCR and keeps one entry per CDR3 protein. The sample has fewer than 650,000 distinct CDR3 sequences, about a fifth seen once. Sequencing was done on a sample of PBMCs or a T cell subset sorted from them (not recorded which). The receptors were sampled from an adult woman who had mild COVID-19 (a few samples of this study predate the infection). Cell type and time point are not known.

The J gene is TRBJ2-1, the V gene TRBV7-3, with TRBD2 identical over 12 bases. Trimming took 5 bases from V and 8 from J; bases not matched to a gene: 7. In germline, CDR1 is SGHTA, CDR2 FQGTGA. CDR3 length equals 15 residues. Here the CDR3 reads CASSPSSGRGDEQFF. CDR3 coding DNA: TGTGCCAGCAGCCCCTCTAGCGGGAGGGGTGATGAGCAGTTCTTC.

V and J are TRBV7-2 and TRBJ2-6; D is possibly TRBD1 (5 bases). The germline V gene encodes CDR1 SGHTA and CDR2 FQGNSA. This CDR3 region has 16 residues. The germline V and J ends were trimmed by 5 bases and 1 base, with 12 bases remaining between them. The CDR3: CASSQFQGSGANVLTF. The CDR3 DNA is TGTGCCAGCAGCCAATTTCAGGGATCTGGGGCCAACGTCCTGACTTTC. The full variable domain, completed using reference TRBV7-2 and TRBJ2-6, is GAGVSQSPSNKVTEKGKDVELRCDPISGHTALYWYRQSLGQGLEFLIYFQGNSAPDKSGLPSDRFSAERTGGSVSTLTIQRTQQEDSAVYLCASSQFQGSGANVLTFGAGSRLTVL.

The gene calls are TRBV9 and TRBJ2-7; 7 nucleotides match TRBD2. CDR3 length equals 14 residues. Germline CDR1 SGDLS, CDR2 YYNGEE. The junction had 5 bases not matched to a gene; V was cut back by 2 bases and J by 3 bases. CDR3 region: CASSVGTTFYEQYF. CDR3 sequence (DNA): TGTGCCAGCAGCGTTGGGACTACCTTCTACGAGCAGTACTTC.

The chain employs TRBV11-3 and TRBJ2-3, with 13 nucleotides matching TRBD2. The CDR3 loop spans 16 amino acids. The germline CDR1 and CDR2 sequences are SGHNT and YENEEA. J gave up 3 bases and V 5 bases, and 5 bases lay outside the gene matches. The CDR3 DNA follows: TGTGCCAGCAGCCCCCAGACTAGCGGGGGGACAGATACGCAGTATTTT. Translated: CASSPQTSGGTDTQYF.

V usage is TRBV6-2 or TRBV6-3 and J usage is TRBJ2-1; D not certain. Trimming took off 6 bases at V and 4 bases at J, with 7 bases between the two ends. The V gene's germline CDR1 is MNHEY and CDR2 SVGEGT. CDR3 length equals 12 residues. The CDR3 sequence: CASSRPYNEQFF. In nucleotides, the CDR3 is TGTGCCAGCAGCCGGCCATACAATGAGCAGTTCTTC.

The CDR3 region has the DNA TGTGCCAGCCGCGAGGAGACCGGGGAGCTGTTTTTT. Translating gives CASREETGELFF. The V call is TRBV7-9, the J call TRBJ2-2, with D unclear. This CDR3 is built from 12 residues. The germline V gene has CDR1 SEHNR and CDR2 FQNEAQ (reference sequence). V lost 8 bases and J lost 5, with 9 bases in between.